The clone carrying this TCR beta chain ranks as medium-sized. Its antigen is unknown. Findings of the study overall: Whole repertoires were not studied in the larger cohort, only one V-J beta rearrangement. Tumor Tregs overlapped most with tumor, then blood, naive CD4+ cells.

Cells sorted as Tregs were CD4+, CD25+ and CD127-/low. One entry per CDR3 protein results from TCRdb running MiXCR on the 5' RACE reads. The sample lists roughly 60,000 distinct CDR3 sequences, 26% occurring once. The germline V gene encodes CDR1 SGDLS and CDR2 YYNGEE. CDR3 length: 15 residues. Trimming removed 4 bases at V and 5 bases at J, with 16 bases between. What was sequenced was tumor-infiltrating Tregs sorted from the breast tumor. The sequence came from a female donor with breast cancer. V is TRBV9 and J is TRBJ2-4, with D possibly matching TRBD1 (6 bases). The CDR3 DNA follows: TGTGCCAGCAGCCCGAGGGCGACAGGAGAAAACATTCAGTACTTC. It yields the protein CASSPRATGENIQYF.